This T cell receptor (beta chain) stems from a study of hypomethylating agent response in myelodysplastic syndrome. Data came from immunoSEQ multiplex PCR; TCRdb stores just in-frame clones and leaves some out. Altogether several thousand clones are present, around 84% being singletons, with the ten largest covering roughly 16%. V lost 7 bases, J lost 3 bases, and 17 bases lay in between. Germline CDR1 is SGDLS and CDR2 is YYNGEE. The CDR3 runs 14 residues. The genes are TRBV9 and TRBJ2-7, with D perhaps given as TRBD1 or TRBD2 (6 bases each). This clonotype originated in a human donor with myelodysplastic syndrome. The sample in question was bone marrow, obtained before or after starting hypomethylating agent treatment for myelodysplastic syndrome (not recorded which). The CDR3 region is CASAERGGFYEQYV. DNA for the CDR3: TGTGCCAGCGCCGAGCGAGGGGGGTTCTACGAGCAGTACGTC.